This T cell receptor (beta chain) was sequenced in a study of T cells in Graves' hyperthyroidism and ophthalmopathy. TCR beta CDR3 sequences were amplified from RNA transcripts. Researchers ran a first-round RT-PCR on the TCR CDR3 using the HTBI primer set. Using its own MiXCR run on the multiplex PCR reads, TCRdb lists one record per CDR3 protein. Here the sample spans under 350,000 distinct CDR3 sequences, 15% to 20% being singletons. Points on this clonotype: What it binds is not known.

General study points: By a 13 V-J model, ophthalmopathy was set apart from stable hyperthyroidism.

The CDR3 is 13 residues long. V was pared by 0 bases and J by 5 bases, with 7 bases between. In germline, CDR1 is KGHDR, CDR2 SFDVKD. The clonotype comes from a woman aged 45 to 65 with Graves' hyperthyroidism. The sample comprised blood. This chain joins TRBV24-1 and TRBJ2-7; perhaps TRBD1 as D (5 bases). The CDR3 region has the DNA TGTGCCACCAGTGATTTGCGCAGGGACGAGCAGTACTTC. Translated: CATSDLRRDEQYF.